The 5 T cell receptor beta chains below come from one sample, sequenced in a study of graft-versus-host responses after intestinal transplantation. TCRdb keeps only in-frame clones here, not all; method: immunoSEQ multiplex PCR. Of 35,000 to 55,000 clones in the sample, 85% to 95% were seen once. The sequencing here drew on PBMCs, taken around 800 days after a first intestinal transplant, on the day of a second. Receptors were obtained from a human patient who received an intestinal transplant, so some T cells may come from the graft donor.

V usage is TRBV7-6 and J usage is TRBJ1-1; 10 nucleotides agree with TRBD1. V trimming: 2 bases; J trimming: 4 bases; junction bases outside the gene matches: 4. CDR1 and CDR2 (germline): SGHVS, FNYEAQ. CDR3 size: 15 residues. The CDR3 is CASSLMGQGPTEAFF. CDR3 DNA sequence: TGTGCCAGCAGCTTAATGGGACAGGGGCCCACTGAAGCTTTCTTT.

This CDR3 reads CSVVTGPIYEQFF. In DNA, the CDR3 is TGCAGCGTTGTAACTGGGCCGATCTATGAGCAGTTCTTC. The chain combines TRBV29-1 with TRBJ2-1, with unresolved D. V was shortened by 4 bases and J by 8 bases, with 15 bases between the two germline ends. This CDR3 is 13 amino acids long. CDR1 is SQVTM and CDR2 is ANQGSEA in the germline V gene.

J is TRBJ1-3 and V is TRBV7-8; D may be TRBD1 (6 bases). V dropped 2 bases and J dropped 0 bases, with 14 bases sitting between them. CDR1 and CDR2 (germline): SGHVS, FQNEAQ. The CDR3 covers 17 residues. DNA for the CDR3: TGTGCCAGCAGCTTAAGGGGGATTCCCTCCTCTGGAAACACCATATATTTT. It translates to CASSLRGIPSSGNTIYF.

The rearrangement links TRBV28 to TRBJ2-2; the D is unclear. Germline V gene data show CDR1 as MDHEN and CDR2 as SYDVKM. V was pared by 5 bases and J by 5 bases, with 9 bases between. The CDR3 totals 13 residues. The CDR3 DNA is TGTGCCAGCAGTCATGAACTAACCGGGGAGCTGTTTTTT. Translated, it gives CASSHELTGELFF.

The table lists this clone with a few counts. The rearrangement links TRBV4-1 to TRBJ1-4, with a tentative D call TRBD1 (5 bases). Trimming left V 0 bases short and J 7 bases short, with 15 bases between. In germline, CDR1 is MGHRA, CDR2 YSYEKL. CDR3 size: 16 residues. This CDR3 is CASSQESRGGGEKLFF. The CDR3 DNA reads as TGCGCCAGCAGCCAAGAGTCCCGGGGGGGAGGTGAAAAACTGTTTTTT.